This T cell receptor (beta chain) comes out of a study of Ad26.COV2.S vaccination and SARS-CoV-2 variants. Only in-frame clones appear in the TCRdb table, and some are missing; sequencing was by immunoSEQ multiplex PCR. The sample shows 380,000 or so clones, roughly four fifths of them seen only once. Per germline, CDR1 SGHNT and CDR2 YENEEA. The CDR3 consists of 13 residues. The V and J ends lost 5 bases and 3 bases respectively, with 10 bases between them. Treatment indicated: around 19 received Ad26.COV2.S at low or high dose, single or two shots; roughly five received placebo; per-sample allocation not given. Samples came from day 63 after the first vaccine or placebo injection. Notes on this clone: Antigen unknown.

Regarding the study as a whole: Recipients given vaccine exceeded placebo recipients in spike-specific TCR breadth. Comparable non-spike TCR breadth was observed in vaccine and placebo recipients.

This clonotype was sampled from a person between 18 and 65 years old who received the Ad26.COV2.S COVID-19 vaccine or a placebo. The input for sequencing was peripheral blood, taken in a trial of Ad26.COV2.S vaccine versus placebo. The gene calls are TRBV11-3 and TRBJ2-5; D gene ambiguous. The CDR3 DNA is TGTGCCAGCAGCCCCTACTTGAAAGAGACCCAGTACTTC. Translation: CASSPYLKETQYF. Filled out from reference TRBV11-3 and TRBJ2-5, the complete variable domain reads EAGVVQSPRYKIIEKKQPVAFWCNPISGHNTLYWYLQNLGQGPELLIRYENEEAVDDSQLPKDRFSAERLKGVDSTLKIQPAELGDSAVYLCASSPYLKETQYFGPGTRLLVL.